One and the same sample provided the 8 T cell receptor beta chains below, sequenced in a study of Graves' ophthalmopathy and Graves' hyperthyroidism. The study amplified TCR beta CDR3 regions using RNA transcripts. HTBI primers were employed in first-round RT-PCR, then a second-round multiplex PCR followed. TCRdb reprocessed the multiplex PCR reads with MiXCR, giving one entry per CDR3 protein. Of about 400,000 distinct CDR3 sequences listed, under 25% are singletons. The specimen sequenced was peripheral blood. Every receptor here comes from a woman between 18 and 29 years old with stable Graves' hyperthyroidism.

The table lists this clonotype with many counts. This chain connects TRBV20-1 to TRBJ2-7; D perhaps matches TRBD2 (5 bases). CDR1 is DFQATT, CDR2 SNEGSKA, per germline (reference sequence). The CDR3 length is 13 residues. Trimming cost V 6 bases and J 4 bases, with 16 bases left between them. CDR3 in DNA: TGCAGTGCCCTGGGGTGGGAGAATTACGAGCAGTACTTC. Translating it yields CSALGWENYEQYF.

This chain joins TRBV6-1 and TRBJ1-5; the D gene is possibly TRBD1 (6 bases). V lost 6 bases and J 8 bases, leaving 14 bases between the germline ends. The length of the CDR3 is 13 residues. CDR1 is MNHNS and CDR2 is SASEGT in the germline V gene. The CDR3 loop is CASRPTGKEPQHF. CDR3 DNA: TGTGCCAGCAGGCCAACAGGGAAGGAGCCCCAGCATTTT.

This clonotype was recorded at least ten times. The V call is TRBV20-1, the J call TRBJ2-2, with 7 bases identical to TRBD1. Germline assignment: CDR1 DFQATT and CDR2 SNEGSKA (reference sequence). The V and J ends lost 6 bases and 7 bases, in that order; junction bases with no gene match: 11. This CDR3 has 14 amino acids. The DNA for the CDR3 is TGCAGTGCCCGCCCGGGGACAGTACACGGGGAGCTGTTTTTT. Protein product: CSARPGTVHGELFF.

This clonotype was recorded many times. J is TRBJ2-5 and V is TRBV30; D gene uncertain. This CDR3 is built from 14 residues. The V and J ends lost 4 bases and 7 bases respectively, with 19 bases between them. Germline loops: CDR1 GTSNPN, CDR2 SVGIG (reference sequence). The CDR3 DNA sequence: TGTGCCTGGAACCTACGGGCGGACCGCGCGACCCAGTACTTC. Translation: CAWNLRADRATQYF.

This clonotype has more than one count but fewer than ten. In DNA form, the CDR3 reads TGCAGTGCTAGGGCTAGCGGACATTATACGCAGTATTTT. Amino acids: CSARASGHYTQYF. The chain has TRBV20-1 and TRBJ2-3; the match to TRBD2 covers 7 bases. The CDR3 loop spans 13 amino acids. The V gene's germline CDR1 is DFQATT and CDR2 SNEGSKA (reference sequence). V lost 3 bases, J lost 7 bases, and 7 bases stayed unmatched.

This clonotype was seen at least ten times. Sequence at one end of the junction differs from germline and may be a read error. This chain links TRBV5-1 with TRBJ1-5; D not certain. CDR1 is SGHRS and CDR2 is YFSETQ in the germline V gene. The CDR3 loop spans 13 amino acids. CDR3 protein: CASSFDSNQPQHF. Here the CDR3 DNA reads TGTGCCAGCAGTTTTGATAGCAATCAGCCCCAGCATTTT.

In this sample, this clonotype turned up many times. This chain connects TRBV12-3 or TRBV12-4 to TRBJ1-5; D gene ambiguous. This CDR3 is built from 12 residues. The ends were cut back, 6 bases at V and 9 bases at J, with 12 bases in the middle. CDR3 loop: CASRDPPGPQHF. CDR3 sequence (DNA): TGTGCCAGCAGGGACCCGCCGGGGCCCCAGCATTTT.

The CDR3 protein is CASRIGTYGYTF. CDR3 DNA sequence: TGTGCCAGCAGAATCGGGACATATGGCTACACCTTC. The chain combines TRBV27 with TRBJ1-2; perhaps TRBD1 as D (6 bases). The CDR3 runs to 12 residues. CDR1 and CDR2 from the germline V gene are MNHEY and SMNVEV (reference sequence). Trimming removed 6 bases from V and 5 bases from J, with 10 bases in between.